This T cell receptor beta chain was captured in a study of T cells in Graves' hyperthyroidism and ophthalmopathy. This clonotype was observed at least ten times. The CDR3 totals 14 residues. The V end lost 6 bases, the J end lost 4 bases, and 14 bases lay between the germline ends. Germline CDR1 reads KGHDR; CDR2 reads SFDVKD. RNA transcripts were the template for amplifying TCR beta CDR3 regions. The TCR CDR3 first-round RT-PCR relied on the HTBI primer set. TCRdb analysed the multiplex PCR reads with MiXCR anew, one entry per CDR3 protein. This sample has approximately 410,000 distinct CDR3 sequences; about 15% occur once, and the top ten carry 13%.

Source material: blood. The chain carries TRBV24-1 and TRBJ1-2, with D possibly matching TRBD1 (6 bases). This TCR was sampled from a man aged 18 to 30 with Graves' ophthalmopathy. In nucleotides, the CDR3 is TGTGCCACCAGTCCTGGACAGCTCCCCTATGGCTACACCTTC. Translation gives CATSPGQLPYGYTF.